The T cell receptor (beta chain) described here comes from a study of T cells in Graves' hyperthyroidism and ophthalmopathy. The CDR3 regions of TCR beta were amplified from RNA transcripts. HTBI primers were used for first-round RT-PCR of the TCR CDR3. MiXCR was run by TCRdb on the multiplex PCR reads, yielding one entry per CDR3 protein. The sample lists around 200,000 distinct CDR3 sequences; about a sixth were seen once. This clonotype was seen ten or more times. Its cognate antigen is unknown. Patients were excluded for uncontrolled infection, other autoimmune disease, pregnancy or lactation. Under 12 ml fresh peripheral blood yielded the PBMCs. Whole-study findings and limits: Among thyroid clonotypes expanded above 0.001, most also appeared in blood.

The sample taken for sequencing was blood. This sequence was found in a woman between 45 and 60 years old with Graves' hyperthyroidism.

CDR3 residues: CASRKENRDYNEQFF. Written as DNA, the CDR3 is TGTGCCAGTAGGAAGGAAAACAGGGACTACAATGAGCAGTTCTTC. The genes are TRBV28 and TRBJ2-1; possibly TRBD1 for D (6 bases). V was shortened by 9 bases and J by 3 bases, with 18 bases between the two germline ends. This CDR3 is 15 amino acids long. The germline gives CDR1 MDHEN, CDR2 SYDVKM.